One sample yielded the 4 T cell receptor beta chains listed below, sequenced in a study of vaccination and CD4 T cells after COVID-19. Treatment indicated: approximately 9-day PBMC culture with coronavirus spike peptide pools or control peptides (ViraFEST assay). The study sequenced cultured CD4+ T cell DNA using the Oncomine TCR Beta short-read assay. TCRdb recomputed calls from the PCR reads with MiXCR, one row per CDR3 protein. In the table there are some 25,000 distinct CDR3 sequences, approximately 50% of which are singletons. Their specific antigens are unknown. Sequenced material: CD4+ T cells from blood, cultured in vitro. The receptors were gathered from a human donor who had recovered from COVID-19.

The chain is built from TRBV19 and TRBJ1-4; no firm D call. Germline-derived CDR1 and CDR2 are LNHDA and SQIVND (reference sequence). V was shortened by 1 base and J by 9 bases, with 12 bases between the two germline ends. CDR3 length: 14 residues. CDR3 coding DNA: TGTGCCAGTAGTATAGGCGGTCGCGGCCAAAAACTGTTTTTT. It codes for CASSIGGRGQKLFF.

This chain joins TRBV21-1 and TRBJ1-5. TRBV21-1 is a listed pseudogene. CDR3 length: 17 residues. In DNA, the CDR3 is TGTGCCAGCAGCAAATTCGCCCAGGGCCTAAAGGTTCAGCCCCAGCATTTT. It specifies CASSKFAQGLKVQPQHF.

The count of this clonotype is one. Written as DNA, the CDR3 is TGTGCCAGCAGCCAGGTGGAAGAGCAGTACTTC. Its translation is CASSQVEEQYF. This chain joins TRBV3-1 and TRBJ2-7; no reliable D call. The CDR3 has 11 amino acids. Looked up from germline, CDR1 is LGHDT and CDR2 is YNNKEL (reference sequence). V gave up 3 bases and J gave up 7 bases, with 7 bases separating them.

V is TRBV6-1 and J is TRBJ2-7; either TRBD1 or TRBD2 may fit D (5 bases each). Trimming took 6 bases from V and 5 from J, leaving 17 bases between them. CDR3 length equals 14 residues. The germline V gene encodes CDR1 MNHNS and CDR2 SASEGT. The CDR3 loop is CASRDNSGGNEQYF. For the CDR3, the DNA is TGTGCCAGCAGGGACAATAGTGGGGGTAACGAGCAGTACTTC.